The 2 T cell receptor beta chains given below trace back to one sample, sequenced in a study of OX40 agonist ivuxolimab in advanced cancers. Library method: the immunoSEQ multiplex PCR assay. TCRdb's version of the immuneACCESS table is confined to in-frame rearrangements and falls short of the full clone set. An unresolved V gene accounts for under half of the shortfall where checked; the remainder is of unknown origin. This sample comprises under 80,000 clones, roughly 85% of them detected only once. Around 2% of the sample is held by the ten biggest clonotypes. The sample consisted of CD4+ or CD8+ T cells sorted from blood, taken in a trial of the OX40 agonist ivuxolimab. All receptors come from an adult with an advanced solid tumor such as melanoma, head and neck, liver or kidney cancer.

CDR3 sequence: CASSKTGTASSYEQYF. The DNA of the CDR3 is TGCGCCAGCAGCAAGACCGGGACAGCGAGCTCCTACGAGCAGTACTTC. This chain links TRBV5-1 with TRBJ2-7; 7 bases line up with TRBD1. The CDR3 is made up of 16 amino acids. Germline trimming cut 4 bases from V and 0 bases from J; bases unmatched to any gene: 10. Looked up from germline, CDR1 is SGHRS and CDR2 is YFSETQ.

The chain is built from TRBV27 and TRBJ1-2, with 7 bases lining up with TRBD1. The CDR3 spans 16 residues. Germline CDR1 MNHEY, CDR2 SMNVEV (reference sequence). Unmatched junction bases numbered 13, after V lost 6 bases and J lost 3 bases. This CDR3 is CASRRQGEVYDYGYTF. DNA for the CDR3: TGTGCCAGCAGAAGACAGGGTGAGGTTTATGACTATGGCTACACCTTC.